The clone carrying this TCR beta chain was detected many times. Its antigen is unidentified. The sample comes from a study of T cells in Graves' hyperthyroidism and ophthalmopathy. Study findings and constraints: Ophthalmopathy was told apart from stable hyperthyroidism by a 13 V-J model.

Authors of the study amplified TCR beta CDR3 regions from RNA transcripts. TCR CDR3 regions were first amplified by RT-PCR with HTBI primers. TCRdb recomputed calls from the multiplex PCR reads with MiXCR, one row per CDR3 protein. The sample includes about 760,000 distinct CDR3 sequences, approximately 40% of them seen just once. Sequenced: blood. The source is a woman in her 40s with Graves' hyperthyroidism.

The CDR3 DNA follows: TGCAGTGTACGGGCGGGACATCTCTATGGCTACACCTTC. Translated: CSVRAGHLYGYTF. The rearrangement uses TRBV20-1 and TRBJ1-2; D might be TRBD1 (6 bases). The CDR3 length is 13 residues. Trimming pared 7 bases from V and 4 bases from J, leaving 16 bases between. Germline lookup yields CDR1 DFQATT and CDR2 SNEGSKA (reference sequence).